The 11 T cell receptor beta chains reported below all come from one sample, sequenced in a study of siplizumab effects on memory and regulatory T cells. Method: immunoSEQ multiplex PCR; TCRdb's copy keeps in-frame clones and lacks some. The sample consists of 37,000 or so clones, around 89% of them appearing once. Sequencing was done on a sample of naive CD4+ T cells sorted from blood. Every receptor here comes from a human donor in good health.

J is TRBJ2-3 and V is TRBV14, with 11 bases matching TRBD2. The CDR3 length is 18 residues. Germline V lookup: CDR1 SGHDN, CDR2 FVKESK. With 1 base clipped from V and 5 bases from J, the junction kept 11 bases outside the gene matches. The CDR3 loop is CASSQGLTSGGVGDTQYF. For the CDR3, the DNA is TGTGCCAGCAGCCAAGGACTTACTAGCGGGGGAGTAGGAGATACGCAGTATTTT.

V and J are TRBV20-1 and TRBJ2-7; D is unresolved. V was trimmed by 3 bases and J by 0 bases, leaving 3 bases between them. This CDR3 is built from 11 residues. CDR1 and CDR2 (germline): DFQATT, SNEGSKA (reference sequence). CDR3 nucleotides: TGCAGTGCTAGCCGCTCCTACGAGCAGTACTTC. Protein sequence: CSASRSYEQYF.

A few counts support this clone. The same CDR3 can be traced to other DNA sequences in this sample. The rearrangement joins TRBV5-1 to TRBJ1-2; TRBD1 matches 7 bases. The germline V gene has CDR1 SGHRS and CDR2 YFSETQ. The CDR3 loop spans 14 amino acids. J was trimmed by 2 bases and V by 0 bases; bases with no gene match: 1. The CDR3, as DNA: TGCGCCAGCAGCTTGGGACAGGGAAACTATGGCTACACCTTC. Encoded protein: CASSLGQGNYGYTF.

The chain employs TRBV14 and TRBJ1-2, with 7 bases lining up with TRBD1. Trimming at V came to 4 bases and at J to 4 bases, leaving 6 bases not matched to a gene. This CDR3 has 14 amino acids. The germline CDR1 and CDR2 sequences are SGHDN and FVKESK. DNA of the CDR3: TGTGCCAGCAGCCTACCGGGACAGAGCTATGGCTACACCTTC. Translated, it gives CASSLPGQSYGYTF.

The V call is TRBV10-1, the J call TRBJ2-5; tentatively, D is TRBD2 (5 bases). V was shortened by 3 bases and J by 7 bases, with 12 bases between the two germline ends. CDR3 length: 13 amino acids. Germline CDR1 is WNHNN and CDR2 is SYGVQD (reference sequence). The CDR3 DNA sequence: TGCGCCAGCAGTGACCTAGCCACGGGGACCCAGTACTTC. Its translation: CASSDLATGTQYF.

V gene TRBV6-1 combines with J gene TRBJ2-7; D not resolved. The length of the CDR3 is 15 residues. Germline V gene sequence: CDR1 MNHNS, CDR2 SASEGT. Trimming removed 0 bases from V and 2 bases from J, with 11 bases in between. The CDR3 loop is CASSEALRGPYEQYF. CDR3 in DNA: TGTGCCAGCAGTGAAGCGCTTCGTGGGCCCTACGAGCAGTACTTC.

The CDR3 DNA sequence: TGCGCCAGCAGCTTGGTCGGGGCTAGCGGGAGTGGCACAGATACGCAGTATTTT. This gives the protein CASSLVGASGSGTDTQYF. This rearrangement joins TRBV5-1 to TRBJ2-3; 10 nucleotides align to TRBD2. Germline CDR1 reads SGHRS; CDR2 reads YFSETQ. This CDR3 is built from 18 residues. J lost 1 base, V lost 0 bases, and 8 bases had no gene match.

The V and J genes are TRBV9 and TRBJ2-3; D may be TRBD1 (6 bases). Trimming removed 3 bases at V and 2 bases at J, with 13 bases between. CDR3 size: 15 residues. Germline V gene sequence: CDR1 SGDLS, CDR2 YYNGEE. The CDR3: CASSDKRDTTDTQYF. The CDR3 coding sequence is TGTGCCAGCAGCGATAAAAGGGACACCACAGATACGCAGTATTTT. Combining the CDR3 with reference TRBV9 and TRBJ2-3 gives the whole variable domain DSGVTQTPKHLITATGQRVTLRCSPRSGDLSVYWYQQSLDQGLQFLIQYYNGEERAKGNILERFSAQQFPDLHSELNLSSLELGDSALYFCASSDKRDTTDTQYFGPGTRLTVL.

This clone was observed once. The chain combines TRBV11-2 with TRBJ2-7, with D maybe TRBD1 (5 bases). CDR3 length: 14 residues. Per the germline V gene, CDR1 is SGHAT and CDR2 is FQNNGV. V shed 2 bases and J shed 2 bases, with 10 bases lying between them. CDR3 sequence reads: CASSLIPGTYEQYF. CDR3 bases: TGTGCCAGCAGCTTAATCCCAGGGACCTACGAGCAGTACTTC.

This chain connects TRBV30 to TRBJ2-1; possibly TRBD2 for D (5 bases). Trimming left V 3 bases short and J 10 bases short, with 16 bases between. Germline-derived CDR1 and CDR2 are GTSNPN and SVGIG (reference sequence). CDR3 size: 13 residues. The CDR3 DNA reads TGTGCCTGGAGCGCTTCGCTAGCAAGCGAGCAGTTCTTC. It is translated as CAWSASLASEQFF.

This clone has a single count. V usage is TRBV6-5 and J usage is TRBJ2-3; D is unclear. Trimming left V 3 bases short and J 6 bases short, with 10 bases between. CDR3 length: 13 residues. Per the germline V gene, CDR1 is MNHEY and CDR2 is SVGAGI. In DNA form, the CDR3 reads TGTGCCAGCAGTTATATACCCCTTGATACGCAGTATTTT. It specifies CASSYIPLDTQYF.